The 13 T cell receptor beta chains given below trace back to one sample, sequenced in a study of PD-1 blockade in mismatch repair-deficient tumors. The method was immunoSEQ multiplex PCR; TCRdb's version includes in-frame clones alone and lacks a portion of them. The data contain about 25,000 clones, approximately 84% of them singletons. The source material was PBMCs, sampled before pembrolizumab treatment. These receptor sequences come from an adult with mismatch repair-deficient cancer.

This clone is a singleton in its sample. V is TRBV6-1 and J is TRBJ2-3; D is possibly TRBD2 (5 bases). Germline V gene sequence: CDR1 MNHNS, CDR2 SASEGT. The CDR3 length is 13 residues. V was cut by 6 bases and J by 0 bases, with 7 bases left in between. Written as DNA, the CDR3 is TGTGCCAGCAGGCTAGCTAGCACAGATACGCAGTATTTT. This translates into CASRLASTDTQYF.

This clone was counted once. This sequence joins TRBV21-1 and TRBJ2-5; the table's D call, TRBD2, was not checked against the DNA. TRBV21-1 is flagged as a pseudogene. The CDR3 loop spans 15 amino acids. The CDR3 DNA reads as TGTGCCAGCAGCAAAGCGCGGACGGGAGCAGAGACCCAGTACTTC. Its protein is CASSKARTGAETQYF.

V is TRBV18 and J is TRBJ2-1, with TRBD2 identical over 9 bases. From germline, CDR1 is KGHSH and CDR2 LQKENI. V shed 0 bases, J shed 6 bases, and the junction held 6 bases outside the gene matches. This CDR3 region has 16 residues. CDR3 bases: TGTGCCAGCTCACCACCCGGGGTAGCGGGAGCCAATGAGCAGTTCTTC. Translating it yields CASSPPGVAGANEQFF. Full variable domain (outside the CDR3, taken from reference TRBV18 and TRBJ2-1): NAGVMQNPRHLVRRRGQEARLRCSPMKGHSHVYWYRQLPEEGLKFMVYLQKENIIDESGMPKERFSAEFPKEGPSILRIQQVVRGDSAAYFCASSPPGVAGANEQFFGPGTRLTVL.

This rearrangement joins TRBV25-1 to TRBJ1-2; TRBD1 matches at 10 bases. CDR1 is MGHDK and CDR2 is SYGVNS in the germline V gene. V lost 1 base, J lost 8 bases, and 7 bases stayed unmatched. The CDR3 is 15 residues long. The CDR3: CASSEWGTGDRGYTF. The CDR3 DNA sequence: TGTGCCAGCAGTGAATGGGGGACAGGGGATCGGGGCTACACCTTC.

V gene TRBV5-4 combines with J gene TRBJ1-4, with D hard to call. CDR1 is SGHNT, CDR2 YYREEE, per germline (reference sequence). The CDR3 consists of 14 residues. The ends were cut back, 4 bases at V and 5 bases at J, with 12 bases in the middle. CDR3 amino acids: CASSQKTGNEKLFF. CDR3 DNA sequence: TGTGCCAGCAGCCAAAAGACTGGGAATGAAAAACTGTTTTTT.

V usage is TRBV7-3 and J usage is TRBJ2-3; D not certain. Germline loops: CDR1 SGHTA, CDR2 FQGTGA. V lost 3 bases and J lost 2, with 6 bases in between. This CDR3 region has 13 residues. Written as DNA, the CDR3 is TGTGCCAGCAGCTTTGAGCCCACAGATACGCAGTATTTT. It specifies CASSFEPTDTQYF.

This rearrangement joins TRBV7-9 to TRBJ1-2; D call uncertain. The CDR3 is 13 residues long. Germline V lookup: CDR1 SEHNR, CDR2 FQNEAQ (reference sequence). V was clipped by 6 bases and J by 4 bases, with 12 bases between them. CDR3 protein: CASSQDRGYGYTF. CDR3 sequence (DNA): TGTGCCAGCAGTCAAGACCGCGGCTATGGCTACACCTTC.

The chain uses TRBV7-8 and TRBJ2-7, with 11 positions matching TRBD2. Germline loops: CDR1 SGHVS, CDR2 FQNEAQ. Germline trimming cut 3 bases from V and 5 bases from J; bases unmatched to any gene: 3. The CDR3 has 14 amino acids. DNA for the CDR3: TGTGCCAGCAGCTTCCAACTAGCGGGAGACGAGCAGTACTTC. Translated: CASSFQLAGDEQYF.

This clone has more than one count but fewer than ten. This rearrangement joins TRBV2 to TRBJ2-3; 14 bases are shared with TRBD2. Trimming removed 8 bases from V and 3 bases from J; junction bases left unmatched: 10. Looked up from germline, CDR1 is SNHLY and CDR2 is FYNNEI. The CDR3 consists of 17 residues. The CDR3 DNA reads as TGTGCCAGCCGCAGGGAGACTAGCGGGAGGGATACAGATACGCAGTATTTT. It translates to CASRRETSGRDTDTQYF.

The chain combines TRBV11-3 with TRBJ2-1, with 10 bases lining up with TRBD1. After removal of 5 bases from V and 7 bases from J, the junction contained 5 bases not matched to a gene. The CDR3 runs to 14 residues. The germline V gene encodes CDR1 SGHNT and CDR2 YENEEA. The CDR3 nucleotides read TGTGCCAGCAGCCCGGGACAGGGGCGGAATGAGCAGTTCTTC. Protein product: CASSPGQGRNEQFF.

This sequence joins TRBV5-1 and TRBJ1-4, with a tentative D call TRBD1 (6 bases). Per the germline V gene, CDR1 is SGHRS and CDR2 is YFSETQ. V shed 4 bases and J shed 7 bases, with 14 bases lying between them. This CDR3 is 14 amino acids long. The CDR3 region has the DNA TGCGCCAGCAGCCCCCGGGGGGGCAGTGAAAAACTGTTTTTT. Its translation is CASSPRGGSEKLFF.

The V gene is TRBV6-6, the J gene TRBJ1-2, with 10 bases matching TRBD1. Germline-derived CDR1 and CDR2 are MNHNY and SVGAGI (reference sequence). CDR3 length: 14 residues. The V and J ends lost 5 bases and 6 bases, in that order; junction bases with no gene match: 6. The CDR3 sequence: CASSPRQGANGYTF. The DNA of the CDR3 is TGTGCCAGCAGTCCCCGACAGGGGGCGAATGGCTACACCTTC.

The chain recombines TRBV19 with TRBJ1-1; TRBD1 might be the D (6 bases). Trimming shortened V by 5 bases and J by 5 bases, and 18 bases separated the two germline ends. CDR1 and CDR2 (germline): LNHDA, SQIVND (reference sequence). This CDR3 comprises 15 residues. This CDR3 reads CASSGPGGSITEAFF. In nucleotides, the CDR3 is TGTGCCAGTAGTGGCCCGGGGGGCAGTATTACTGAAGCTTTCTTT. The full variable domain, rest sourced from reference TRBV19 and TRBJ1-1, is DGGITQSPKYLFRKEGQNVTLSCEQNLNHDAMYWYRQDPGQGLRLIYYSQIVNDFQKGDIAEGYSVSREKKESFPLTVTSAQKNPTAFYLCASSGPGGSITEAFFGQGTRLTVV.